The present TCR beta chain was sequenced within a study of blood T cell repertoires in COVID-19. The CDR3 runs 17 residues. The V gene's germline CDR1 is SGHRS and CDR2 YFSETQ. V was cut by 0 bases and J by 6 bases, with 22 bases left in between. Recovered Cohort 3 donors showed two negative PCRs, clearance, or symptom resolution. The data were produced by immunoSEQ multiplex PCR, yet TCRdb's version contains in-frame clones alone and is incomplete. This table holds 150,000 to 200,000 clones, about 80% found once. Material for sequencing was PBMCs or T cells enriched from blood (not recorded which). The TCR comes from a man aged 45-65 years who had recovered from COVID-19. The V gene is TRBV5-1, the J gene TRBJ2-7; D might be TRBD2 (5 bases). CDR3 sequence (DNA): TGCGCCAGCAGCTTGGCCAAGGGCCCTCACGGGGTGGGCGAGCAGTACTTC. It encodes CASSLAKGPHGVGEQYF.